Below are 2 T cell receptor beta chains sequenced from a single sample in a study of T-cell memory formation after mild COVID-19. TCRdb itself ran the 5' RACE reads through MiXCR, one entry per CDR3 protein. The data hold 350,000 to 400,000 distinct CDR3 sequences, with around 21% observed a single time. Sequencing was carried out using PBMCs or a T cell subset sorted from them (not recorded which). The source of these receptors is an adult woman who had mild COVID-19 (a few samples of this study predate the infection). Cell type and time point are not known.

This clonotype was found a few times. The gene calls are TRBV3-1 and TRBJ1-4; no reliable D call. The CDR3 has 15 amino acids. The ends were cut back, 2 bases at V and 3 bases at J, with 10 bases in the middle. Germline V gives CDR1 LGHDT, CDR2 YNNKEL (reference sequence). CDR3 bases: TGTGCCAGCAGCCAACCTCGCAGCCCTAATGAAAAACTGTTTTTT. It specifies CASSQPRSPNEKLFF.

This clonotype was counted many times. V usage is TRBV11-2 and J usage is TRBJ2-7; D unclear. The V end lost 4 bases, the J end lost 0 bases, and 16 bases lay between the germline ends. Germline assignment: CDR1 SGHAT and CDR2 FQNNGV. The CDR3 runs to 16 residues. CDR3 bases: TGTGCCAGCAGCTCCTGGAAAGACTCCAGCTCCTACGAGCAGTACTTC. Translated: CASSSWKDSSSYEQYF.